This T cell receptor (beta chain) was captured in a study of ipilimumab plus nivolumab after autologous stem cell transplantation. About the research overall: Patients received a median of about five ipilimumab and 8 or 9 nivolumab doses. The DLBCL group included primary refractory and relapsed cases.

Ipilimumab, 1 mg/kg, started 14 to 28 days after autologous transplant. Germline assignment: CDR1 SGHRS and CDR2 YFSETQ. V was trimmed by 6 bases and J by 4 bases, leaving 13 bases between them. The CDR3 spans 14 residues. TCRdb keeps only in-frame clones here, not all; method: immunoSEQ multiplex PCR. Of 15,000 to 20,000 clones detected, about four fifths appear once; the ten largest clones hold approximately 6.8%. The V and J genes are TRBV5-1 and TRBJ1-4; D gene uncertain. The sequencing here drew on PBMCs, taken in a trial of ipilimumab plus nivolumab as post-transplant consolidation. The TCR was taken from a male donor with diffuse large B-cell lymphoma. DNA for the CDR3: TGCGCCAGCAAAAACGGGCCCCTTAATGAAAAACTGTTTTTT. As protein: CASKNGPLNEKLFF.